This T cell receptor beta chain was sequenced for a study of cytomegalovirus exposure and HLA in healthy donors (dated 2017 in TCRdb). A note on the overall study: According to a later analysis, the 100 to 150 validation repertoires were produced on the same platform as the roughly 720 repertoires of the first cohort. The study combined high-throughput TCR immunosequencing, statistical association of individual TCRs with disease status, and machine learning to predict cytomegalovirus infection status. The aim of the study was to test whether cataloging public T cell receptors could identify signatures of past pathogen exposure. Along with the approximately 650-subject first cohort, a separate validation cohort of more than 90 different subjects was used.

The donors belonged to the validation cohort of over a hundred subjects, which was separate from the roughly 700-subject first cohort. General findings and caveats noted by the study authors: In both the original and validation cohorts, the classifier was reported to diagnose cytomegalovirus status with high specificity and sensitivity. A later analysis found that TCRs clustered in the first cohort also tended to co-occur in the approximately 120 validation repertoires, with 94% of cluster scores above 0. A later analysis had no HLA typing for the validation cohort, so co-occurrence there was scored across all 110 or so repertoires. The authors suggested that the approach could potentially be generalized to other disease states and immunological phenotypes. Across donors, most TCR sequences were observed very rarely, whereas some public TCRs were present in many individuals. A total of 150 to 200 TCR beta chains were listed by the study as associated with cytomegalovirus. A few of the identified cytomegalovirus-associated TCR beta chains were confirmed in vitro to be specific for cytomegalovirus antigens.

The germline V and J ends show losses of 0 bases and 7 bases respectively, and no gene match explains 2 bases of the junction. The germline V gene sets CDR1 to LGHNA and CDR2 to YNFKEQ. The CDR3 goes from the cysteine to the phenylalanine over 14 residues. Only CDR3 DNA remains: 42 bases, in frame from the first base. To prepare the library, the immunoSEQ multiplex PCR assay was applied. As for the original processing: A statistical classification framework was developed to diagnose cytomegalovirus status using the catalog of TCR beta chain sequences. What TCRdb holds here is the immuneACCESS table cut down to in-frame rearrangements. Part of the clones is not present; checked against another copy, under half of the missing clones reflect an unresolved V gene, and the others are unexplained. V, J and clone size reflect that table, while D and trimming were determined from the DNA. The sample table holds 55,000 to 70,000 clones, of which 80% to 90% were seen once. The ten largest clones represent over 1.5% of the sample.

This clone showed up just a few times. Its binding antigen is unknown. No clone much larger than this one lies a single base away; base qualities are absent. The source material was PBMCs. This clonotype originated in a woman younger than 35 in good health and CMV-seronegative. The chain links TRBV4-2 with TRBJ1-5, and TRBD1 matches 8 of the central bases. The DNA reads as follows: TGTGCCAGCAGCCAAGATGCAGGGGGCCAGCCCCAGCATTTT. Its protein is CASSQDAGGQPQHF.